These 30 T cell receptor beta chains were all obtained from the same sample, sequenced in a study of OX40 agonist ivuxolimab in advanced cancers. The method was immunoSEQ multiplex PCR; TCRdb's version includes in-frame clones alone and lacks a portion of them. This table holds around 40,000 clones, approximately 84% found once. Sequenced here: CD4+ or CD8+ T cells sorted from blood, sampled in a trial of the OX40 agonist ivuxolimab. The source is an adult with an advanced solid tumor such as melanoma, head and neck, liver or kidney cancer.

The V gene is TRBV28, the J gene TRBJ1-4, with 7 positions matching TRBD1. This CDR3 has 15 amino acids. Germline assignment: CDR1 MDHEN and CDR2 SYDVKM. V shed 2 bases, J shed 5 bases, and the junction held 5 bases outside the gene matches. The CDR3 is CASSLGTVKNEKLFF. The CDR3 DNA sequence: TGTGCCAGCAGTTTAGGGACAGTGAAGAATGAAAAACTGTTTTTT.

The chain links TRBV7-9 to TRBJ1-2; D perhaps matches TRBD1 (6 bases). There are 12 residues in the CDR3. Germline loops: CDR1 SEHNR, CDR2 FQNEAQ (reference sequence). V dropped 5 bases and J dropped 6 bases, with 10 bases sitting between them. CDR3 in DNA: TGTGCCAGCAGCGTGGGGGCGAATGGCTACACCTTC. This gives the protein CASSVGANGYTF.

V gene TRBV2 combines with J gene TRBJ1-2, with D perhaps matching TRBD1 (5 bases). The CDR3 spans 15 residues. CDR1 SNHLY and CDR2 FYNNEI come from the germline V gene. Deletions cut 6 bases from V and 7 bases from J, with 21 bases between. CDR3 coding DNA: TGTGCCAGCAGGGGACTCCGGAGCCCGGGGTTTGGCTACACCTTC. The encoded protein is CASRGLRSPGFGYTF.

V is TRBV9 and J is TRBJ2-1; D is unclear. The CDR3 length is 12 residues. V lost 0 bases to trimming and J lost 6 bases, with 4 bases between them. The germline V gene has CDR1 SGDLS and CDR2 YYNGEE. DNA of the CDR3: TGTGCCAGCAGCGTAGATTTCAATGAGCAGTTCTTC. Protein sequence: CASSVDFNEQFF.

The V and J genes are TRBV5-4 and TRBJ1-2; D remains ambiguous. Trimming took 0 bases from V and 6 from J, leaving 15 bases between them. The length of the CDR3 is 15 residues. Germline values: CDR1 SGHNT, CDR2 YYREEE (reference sequence). The DNA for the CDR3 is TGTGCCAGCAGCTTGGACGTAAATGGGGTAAATGGCTACACCTTC. Amino acid sequence: CASSLDVNGVNGYTF.

This clone is a singleton in its sample. The chain couples TRBV11-3 to TRBJ1-5, with a possible D match to TRBD1 (6 bases). There are 13 residues in the CDR3. Germline values: CDR1 SGHNT, CDR2 YENEEA. V was shortened by 2 bases and J by 4 bases, with 6 bases between the two germline ends. The DNA for the CDR3 is TGTGCCAGCAGCTTACAGGGGAATCAGCCCCAGCATTTT. Protein product: CASSLQGNQPQHF.

The chain links TRBV7-8 to TRBJ1-5; no clear D. The ends were cut back, 0 bases at V and 0 bases at J, with 21 bases in the middle. CDR3 size: 20 residues. CDR1 is SGHVS, CDR2 FQNEAQ, per germline. The CDR3 loop is CASSLARFPGVTRSNQPQHF. CDR3 nucleotides: TGTGCCAGCAGCTTAGCCCGTTTCCCTGGGGTCACACGTAGCAATCAGCCCCAGCATTTT.

Here the CDR3 reads CASMGIFEQFF. The CDR3 nucleotides read TGTGCCAGCATGGGGATCTTCGAGCAGTTCTTC. The chain is built from TRBV28 and TRBJ2-1; the D is unclear. Per germline, CDR1 MDHEN and CDR2 SYDVKM. The V gene lost 7 bases and the J gene lost 10 bases, with 11 bases spanning the gap. The CDR3 is 11 residues long.

This clone was seen only once. J is TRBJ1-3 and V is TRBV9; 8 bases are a match to TRBD1. CDR3 length: 15 amino acids. The ends lost 0 bases at V and 4 bases at J; junction bases unmatched: 3. CDR1 and CDR2 (germline): SGDLS, YYNGEE. This CDR3 reads CASSVATGGGNTIYF. The CDR3 DNA sequence: TGTGCCAGCAGCGTAGCTACAGGGGGAGGAAACACCATATATTTT.

This clone was picked up one time. The CDR3 protein is CASSITAASGISSSYEQYF. The CDR3 nucleotides are TGTGCCAGCAGCATAACCGCGGCTAGCGGGATTTCCTCATCCTACGAGCAGTACTTC. The chain employs TRBV11-2 and TRBJ2-7, with 9 bases fitting TRBD2. This CDR3 is built from 19 residues. V shed 5 bases, J shed 1 base, and the junction held 18 bases outside the gene matches. CDR1 and CDR2 (germline): SGHAT, FQNNGV.

This rearrangement joins TRBV25-1 to TRBJ2-7, with D possibly being TRBD2 (5 bases). With 2 bases removed from V and 2 bases from J, the gap between germline ends came to 10 bases. The CDR3 has 14 residues. Germline V CDR1 and CDR2: MGHDK, SYGVNS. The CDR3 loop is CASSETRVPYEQYF. CDR3 DNA sequence: TGTGCCAGCAGTGAAACGAGGGTGCCCTACGAGCAGTACTTC.

This clone was observed once. The chain uses TRBV30 and TRBJ2-2; a weak D match, TRBD1 (6 bases). Per germline, CDR1 GTSNPN and CDR2 SVGIG (reference sequence). Trimming left V 5 bases short and J 5 bases short, with 12 bases between. The CDR3 sequence is 13 residues long. CDR3 DNA: TGTGCCTGGGGGCCAGGGGTAACCGGGGAGCTGTTTTTT. Translation gives CAWGPGVTGELFF.

This sequence joins TRBV6-4 and TRBJ2-7; TRBD2 aligns across 7 bases. After removal of 4 bases from V and 2 bases from J, the junction contained 5 bases not matched to a gene. The CDR3 is 14 amino acids. Germline V gene sequence: CDR1 MRHNA, CDR2 SNTAGT. CDR3 loop: CASSASGSAYEQYF. The CDR3 bases are TGTGCCAGCAGTGCTAGCGGTTCAGCCTACGAGCAGTACTTC.

V and J are TRBV6-1 and TRBJ2-2, with TRBD2 identical over 8 bases. Germline trimming cut 2 bases from V and 4 bases from J; bases unmatched to any gene: 9. The CDR3 contains 17 residues. Germline CDR1 and CDR2: MNHNS and SASEGT. In nucleotides, the CDR3 is TGTGCCAGCAGTGAAAGGATCGGGGGGGCTCCCACCGGGGAGCTGTTTTTT. Its protein is CASSERIGGAPTGELFF.

The CDR3 coding sequence is TGTGCCAGCAGGATTACCGACCCTAGGGGGTACTACAATGAGCAGTTCTTC. As protein: CASRITDPRGYYNEQFF. The chain carries TRBV2 and TRBJ2-1; TRBD1 might be the D (6 bases). Looked up from germline, CDR1 is SNHLY and CDR2 is FYNNEI. The V end lost 6 bases, the J end lost 3 bases, and 21 bases lay between the germline ends. The CDR3 has 17 residues.

This sequence joins TRBV19 and TRBJ1-2, with a possible D match to TRBD1 (6 bases). CDR1 is LNHDA and CDR2 is SQIVND in the germline V gene (reference sequence). The CDR3 spans 14 residues. The ends were cut back, 5 bases at V and 10 bases at J, with 20 bases in the middle. The CDR3 bases are TGTGCCAGTAGTCCCACGACAGGTAGTACCCTCTACACCTTC. Its protein is CASSPTTGSTLYTF.

The chain is built from TRBV18 and TRBJ2-5; 9 bases match TRBD1. V dropped 2 bases and J dropped 2; count of bases not matched to a gene: 3. Germline values: CDR1 KGHSH, CDR2 LQKENI. The CDR3 is made up of 15 amino acids. CDR3 nucleotides: TGTGCCAGCTCACCATCGACAGGGGGGCAAGAGACCCAGTACTTC. It translates to CASSPSTGGQETQYF.

This chain links TRBV10-3 with TRBJ2-7; TRBD2 matches 9 bases. Germline loops: CDR1 ENHRY, CDR2 SYGVKD. V trimming: 10 bases; J trimming: 3 bases; junction bases outside the gene matches: 10. This CDR3 spans 14 amino acids. CDR3 loop: CATAELAGLYEQYF. The CDR3 DNA reads TGTGCCACCGCCGAACTAGCGGGCCTCTACGAGCAGTACTTC.

This clone is a singleton in its sample. The V call is TRBV28, the J call TRBJ2-1; a possible D gene is TRBD1 (5 bases). This CDR3 is built from 15 residues. Germline V gene lookup returns CDR1 MDHEN and CDR2 SYDVKM. The ends were cut back, 8 bases at V and 4 bases at J, with 18 bases in the middle. The chain's CDR3 is CASGRGTTLYNEQFF. CDR3 DNA sequence: TGTGCCAGCGGTAGGGGTACCACTCTTTACAATGAGCAGTTCTTC. Full variable domain (missing parts from reference TRBV28 and TRBJ2-1): DVKVTQSSRYLVKRTGEKVFLECVQDMDHENMFWYRQDPGLGLRLIYFSYDVKMKEKGDIPEGYSVSREKKERFSLILESASTNQTSMYLCASGRGTTLYNEQFFGPGTRLTVL.

In DNA form, the CDR3 reads TGCGCCAGCAGCCCTGGGGTGGGGGCTACTGAAAAACTGTTTTTT. This gives the protein CASSPGVGATEKLFF. The rearrangement uses TRBV5-1 and TRBJ1-4; D might be TRBD1 (6 bases). The V end was cut by 4 bases, the J end by 7 bases, with 17 bases between. There are 15 residues in the CDR3. CDR1 and CDR2 from the germline V gene are SGHRS and YFSETQ.

V gene TRBV29-1 combines with J gene TRBJ1-1, with 8 bases identical to TRBD1. In germline, CDR1 is SQVTM, CDR2 ANQGSEA. The V and J ends lost 8 bases and 0 bases, in that order; junction bases with no gene match: 26. The CDR3 is made up of 20 amino acids. The CDR3 DNA follows: TGCAGCTCACGACTCCGGGACAGGAGGTCTCGGGAGGACATGAACACTGAAGCTTTCTTT. This gives the protein CSSRLRDRRSREDMNTEAFF.

This chain joins TRBV19 and TRBJ1-5, with D uncertain. CDR3 length: 11 amino acids. Per germline, CDR1 LNHDA and CDR2 SQIVND (reference sequence). The germline V and J ends were trimmed by 4 bases and 9 bases, with 7 bases remaining between them. The DNA for the CDR3 is TGTGCCAGTAGTAGAGAGGGGCCCCAGCATTTT. This gives the protein CASSREGPQHF.

The chain recombines TRBV6-6 with TRBJ2-7; TRBD2 matches at 13 bases. J lost 7 bases, V lost 6 bases, and 3 bases had no gene match. Germline CDR1 MNHNY, CDR2 SVGAGI (reference sequence). This CDR3 has 13 residues. The CDR3 reads CASRLGLAGEQYF. CDR3 sequence (DNA): TGTGCCAGCAGACTGGGACTAGCGGGAGAGCAGTACTTC.

The gene calls are TRBV9 and TRBJ2-1; 9 bases align to TRBD1. Germline V gives CDR1 SGDLS, CDR2 YYNGEE. J gave up 5 bases and V 7 bases, and 7 bases lay outside the gene matches. This CDR3 contains 14 residues. The CDR3 DNA reads TGTGCCAGCGGGACAGGGTTGGGGCACAATGAGCAGTTCTTC. This translates into CASGTGLGHNEQFF.

J is TRBJ2-3 and V is TRBV9; 7 positions match TRBD2. Germline V gives CDR1 SGDLS, CDR2 YYNGEE. The CDR3 loop spans 16 amino acids. Trimming at V came to 0 bases and at J to 1 base, leaving 5 bases not matched to a gene. CDR3 in amino acids: CASSVGAGSGTDTQYF. The CDR3 coding sequence is TGTGCCAGCAGCGTAGGAGCGGGGTCGGGCACAGATACGCAGTATTTT.

The V gene is TRBV19, the J gene TRBJ1-2; D may be TRBD1 (5 bases). The germline gives CDR1 LNHDA, CDR2 SQIVND (reference sequence). V dropped 5 bases and J dropped 8 bases, with 15 bases sitting between them. The CDR3 is 13 amino acids. The CDR3 DNA follows: TGTGCCAGTAGTTCCCGTCCAGGGAGCGGCTACACCTTC. Protein product: CASSSRPGSGYTF.

The chain recombines TRBV5-8 with TRBJ1-5, with D maybe TRBD1 (5 bases). The germline CDR1 and CDR2 sequences are SGHTS and YDEGEE. CDR3 size: 15 residues. V shed 4 bases and J shed 8 bases, with 19 bases lying between them. CDR3 in amino acids: CASSQKGRSWEPQHF. The CDR3, as DNA: TGTGCCAGCAGCCAGAAGGGGCGAAGCTGGGAGCCCCAGCATTTT. Full variable domain (remainder filled in from reference TRBV5-8 and TRBJ1-5): EAGVTQSPTHLIKTRGQQATLRCSPISGHTSVYWYQQALGLGLQFLLWYDEGEERNRGNFPPRFSGRQFPNYSSELNVNALELEDSALYLCASSQKGRSWEPQHFGDGTRLSIL.

The chain employs TRBV4-1 and TRBJ1-2; TRBD1 aligns across 7 bases. J lost 6 bases, V lost 0 bases, and 10 bases had no gene match. CDR1 and CDR2 (germline): MGHRA, YSYEKL. CDR3 length equals 16 residues. The CDR3 sequence is CASSQDIDRVIDGYTF. Written as DNA, the CDR3 is TGCGCCAGCAGCCAAGATATAGACAGGGTTATCGATGGCTACACCTTC.

This rearrangement joins TRBV11-3 to TRBJ2-3; TRBD2 agrees at 10 bases. V trimming: 4 bases; J trimming: 4 bases; junction bases outside the gene matches: 8. CDR3 length equals 16 residues. Germline V gives CDR1 SGHNT, CDR2 YENEEA. CDR3 coding DNA: TGTGCCAGCAGCTCCGGGACTAGCGATCGCGCAGATACGCAGTATTTT. This sequence encodes CASSSGTSDRADTQYF.

The V and J genes are TRBV4-1 and TRBJ1-4; D uncertain. The V end was cut by 8 bases, the J end by 3 bases, with 16 bases between. The CDR3 runs to 15 residues. The germline V gene has CDR1 MGHRA and CDR2 YSYEKL. The CDR3: CASSEGPTANEKLFF. CDR3 nucleotide sequence: TGCGCCAGCTCGGAGGGCCCTACGGCTAATGAAAAACTGTTTTTT.